These 28 T cell receptor beta chains were sequenced from one sample in a study of monozygotic twins with inflammatory bowel disease. Following a re-call of the 5' RACE reads, TCRdb has one entry per CDR3 protein and lacks DNA. This sample's clone table lists 330,000 or so distinct CDR3 sequences. The sequencing input was blood. These receptor sequences come from a human donor with ulcerative colitis or Crohn's disease, or a healthy co-twin of an affected twin (not recorded which).

The rearrangement links TRBV6-2 or TRBV6-3 to TRBJ2-7; TCRdb names TRBD2, which stays unverified in the absence of DNA. Per the germline V gene, CDR1 is MNHEY and CDR2 is SVGEGT. The CDR3 sequence is 15 residues long. The CDR3 here is CGSSYSSGSIYEQYF.

The chain uses TRBV27 and TRBJ1-2. Germline V lookup: CDR1 MNHEY, CDR2 SMNVEV (reference sequence). The CDR3 is 14 amino acids. The CDR3 sequence is CASSLSGTADGYTF.

CDR3 sequence reads: CASSPRKDAWTSGGSYNEQFF. V usage is TRBV11-1 and J usage is TRBJ2-1; the D gene TCRdb calls, TRBD2, cannot be checked with no DNA. The CDR3 contains 21 residues. Germline CDR1 reads SGHAT; CDR2 reads FQDESV (reference sequence).

V and J are TRBV12-5 and TRBJ1-6; TCRdb reports TRBD1, a call that lacks DNA to check it against. CDR3 size: 14 residues. Germline CDR1 reads LGHNT; CDR2 reads FRNRAP. Here the CDR3 reads CASGSGTVNSPLHF.

The gene calls are TRBV28 and TRBJ2-5. Germline V gene sequence: CDR1 MDHEN, CDR2 SYDVKM. The CDR3 length is 12 residues. The CDR3 loop is CASTGDGETQYF.

The chain combines TRBV12-3 or TRBV12-4 with TRBJ2-2; the D gene TCRdb calls, TRBD1, cannot be checked with no DNA. There are 14 residues in the CDR3. The CDR3 spells CASRRTGITGELFF.

The V call is TRBV20-1, the J call TRBJ1-2; TCRdb's D call, TRBD1, is unchecked because there is no DNA. The CDR3 length is 15 residues. CDR1 is DFQATT, CDR2 SNEGSKA, per germline (reference sequence). CDR3: CSATTGDRGNYGYTF.

V gene TRBV24-1 combines with J gene TRBJ2-3; without DNA, the TCRdb call of TRBD1 cannot be checked. The CDR3 sequence is 16 residues long. Germline CDR1 and CDR2: KGHDR and SFDVKD. The CDR3 sequence is CATSDPTGGEGDTQYF.

The V and J genes are TRBV5-1 and TRBJ1-1; the TCRdb call, TRBD1, lacks DNA for checking. The germline V gene encodes CDR1 SGHRS and CDR2 YFSETQ. CDR3 length equals 17 residues. The CDR3: CASSPWTGGPLRTEAFF.

V gene TRBV24-1 combines with J gene TRBJ1-5; TCRdb proposes TRBD1, but this gene call is untestable without DNA. The length of the CDR3 is 12 residues. Germline CDR1 reads KGHDR; CDR2 reads SFDVKD. CDR3 in amino acids: CATGTGTRPQHF.

V and J are TRBV19 and TRBJ1-5. Germline V gives CDR1 LNHDA, CDR2 SQIVND (reference sequence). CDR3 length: 14 amino acids. CDR3 protein: CASSLWGSNQPQHF.

CDR3: CASSVAGDGGNSPLHF. J is TRBJ1-6 and V is TRBV9; TCRdb outputs TRBD1, but without DNA this stays unchecked. CDR3 length: 16 residues. Germline-derived CDR1 and CDR2 are SGDLS and YYNGEE.

V is TRBV12-3 or TRBV12-4 and J is TRBJ2-7; the D call from TCRdb, TRBD1, cannot be confirmed without DNA. The CDR3 has 14 amino acids. CDR3 sequence: CASSLGGDRYEQYF.

The J gene is TRBJ2-7, the V gene TRBV7-9; TCRdb designates TRBD1, a call that cannot be tested without DNA. The CDR3 runs to 15 residues. Germline CDR1 SEHNR, CDR2 FQNEAQ (reference sequence). The CDR3 spells CASSKGTGGVYEQYF.

The chain employs TRBV29-1 and TRBJ2-1; TCRdb indicates TRBD2, and absent DNA this call remains unverified. The length of the CDR3 is 15 residues. The germline V gene encodes CDR1 SQVTM and CDR2 ANQGSEA. The CDR3 loop reads CSVETSGSSQGEQFF.

This sequence joins TRBV20-1 and TRBJ2-7; the D call from TCRdb, TRBD1, cannot be confirmed without DNA. CDR1 DFQATT and CDR2 SNEGSKA come from the germline V gene (reference sequence). The CDR3 is 15 residues long. CDR3 sequence reads: CSARSPGQGSDEQYF.

The chain joins TRBV28 to TRBJ2-1; TCRdb's D call of TRBD1 is untestable without DNA. This CDR3 is built from 16 residues. CDR1 is MDHEN and CDR2 is SYDVKM in the germline V gene. The CDR3 sequence: CASSPQGIGVWDEQFF.

The rearrangement uses TRBV5-1 and TRBJ1-6. Germline CDR1 SGHRS, CDR2 YFSETQ. CDR3 length equals 13 residues. The CDR3 reads CASSLGPYSPLHF. Full variable domain (outside the CDR3, taken from reference TRBV5-1 and TRBJ1-6): KAGVTQTPRYLIKTRGQQVTLSCSPISGHRSVSWYQQTPGQGLQFLFEYFSETQRNKGNFPGRFSGRQFSNSRSEMNVSTLELGDSALYLCASSLGPYSPLHFGNGTRLTVT.

The chain carries TRBV29-1 and TRBJ1-2; absent DNA, TCRdb's TRBD1 call cannot be checked. Per the germline V gene, CDR1 is SQVTM and CDR2 is ANQGSEA. This CDR3 has 12 amino acids. The chain's CDR3 is CSVVDRGRGYTF. Full variable domain (rest looked up from reference TRBV29-1 and TRBJ1-2): SAVISQKPSRDICQRGTSLTIQCQVDSQVTMMFWYRQQPGQSLTLIATANQGSEATYESGFVIDKFPISRPNLTFSTLTVSNMSPEDSSIYLCSVVDRGRGYTFGSGTRLTVV.

The V call is TRBV20-1, the J call TRBJ2-1; the TCRdb call, TRBD1, lacks DNA for checking. CDR1 DFQATT and CDR2 SNEGSKA come from the germline V gene (reference sequence). CDR3 length: 19 residues. CDR3 region: CSASKFGQGAFFSYNEQFF.

The chain uses TRBV6-5 and TRBJ1-5. The germline V gene encodes CDR1 MNHEY and CDR2 SVGAGI. The CDR3 has 14 residues. CDR3 in amino acids: CASSYWQGNQPQHF.

J is TRBJ2-3 and V is TRBV27; TCRdb's D call of TRBD2 is untestable without DNA. Per the germline V gene, CDR1 is MNHEY and CDR2 is SMNVEV (reference sequence). This CDR3 is 16 amino acids long. Here the CDR3 reads CASSSTSGLRTDTQYF.

The chain combines TRBV7-6 with TRBJ2-2; without DNA, the TCRdb call of TRBD1 cannot be checked. Germline loops: CDR1 SGHVS, CDR2 FNYEAQ. The CDR3 extends over 14 amino acids. CDR3 sequence: CASSWERPGGELFF.

The chain is built from TRBV5-1 and TRBJ2-7. This CDR3 has 12 amino acids. Germline V lookup: CDR1 SGHRS, CDR2 YFSETQ. CDR3 in amino acids: CASSLGFYEQYF. Filled out from reference TRBV5-1 and TRBJ2-7, the complete variable domain reads KAGVTQTPRYLIKTRGQQVTLSCSPISGHRSVSWYQQTPGQGLQFLFEYFSETQRNKGNFPGRFSGRQFSNSRSEMNVSTLELGDSALYLCASSLGFYEQYFGPGTRLTVT.

The chain employs TRBV28 and TRBJ1-5. This CDR3 region has 16 residues. The germline gives CDR1 MDHEN, CDR2 SYDVKM. CDR3 amino acids: CASSGAGGTGSQPQHF.

The chain has TRBV14 and TRBJ1-1. CDR3 length equals 15 residues. Germline V CDR1 and CDR2: SGHDN, FVKESK. Here the CDR3 reads CASSQVIWKNTEAFF.

The chain employs TRBV7-2 and TRBJ2-5. Germline lookup yields CDR1 SGHTA and CDR2 FQGNSA. The CDR3 spans 13 residues. This chain's CDR3 is CASSRGDQETQYF. The entire variable domain, with the rest obtained from reference TRBV7-2 and TRBJ2-5, is as follows: GAGVSQSPSNKVTEKGKDVELRCDPISGHTALYWYRQSLGQGLEFLIYFQGNSAPDKSGLPSDRFSAERTGGSVSTLTIQRTQQEDSAVYLCASSRGDQETQYFGPGTRLLVL.

The V and J genes are TRBV6-1 and TRBJ2-1; TCRdb gives TRBD1 as the D gene, but with no DNA this cannot be confirmed. CDR3 length equals 15 residues. CDR1 is MNHNS, CDR2 SASEGT, per germline. CDR3 region: CASSLSDGPGIKQFF.